This T cell receptor (beta chain) originates from a study of blood T cells in healthy people across ages. This clonotype was counted only a few times. This CDR3 has 13 residues. Germline lookup yields CDR1 ENHRY and CDR2 SYGVKD. V was pared by 2 bases and J by 6 bases, with 8 bases between. Primers used in a second PCR of about 6 to 11 cycles were a sample-barcoded 5' primer and a J-beta primer mix. Each CDR3 protein gets one entry after TCRdb re-called the 5' RACE reads with MiXCR. The repertoire holds 1.4 million or so distinct CDR3 sequences, with under 55% as singletons. The rearrangement joins TRBV10-3 to TRBJ1-5; possibly TRBD1 for D (5 bases). Sequenced sample: blood. This clonotype originated in a woman between 18 and 30 years old in good health. The CDR3 is CAISETGGQPQHF. CDR3 DNA sequence: TGTGCCATCAGTGAGACAGGCGGTCAGCCCCAGCATTTT.